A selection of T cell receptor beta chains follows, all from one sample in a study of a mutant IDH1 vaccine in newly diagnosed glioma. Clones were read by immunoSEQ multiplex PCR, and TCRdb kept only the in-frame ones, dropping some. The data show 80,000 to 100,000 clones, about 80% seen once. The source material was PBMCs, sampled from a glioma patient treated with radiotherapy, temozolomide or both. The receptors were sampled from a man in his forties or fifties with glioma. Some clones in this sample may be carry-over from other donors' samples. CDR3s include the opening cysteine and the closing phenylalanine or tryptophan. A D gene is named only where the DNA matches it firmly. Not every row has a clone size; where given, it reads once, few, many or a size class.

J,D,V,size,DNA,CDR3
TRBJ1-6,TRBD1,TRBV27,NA,TGTGCCAGCTCTTGGGACAGAGATAATTCACCCCTCCACTTT,CASSWDRDNSPLHF
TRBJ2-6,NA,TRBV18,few,TGTGCCAGCTCCCCCATGGGGTCAGGGGCCAACGTCCTGACTTTC,CASSPMGSGANVLTF
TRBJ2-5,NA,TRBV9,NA,TGTGCCAGCAGCGTTTTTACAGGGCAGGGGGAGACCCAGTACTTC,CASSVFTGQGETQYF
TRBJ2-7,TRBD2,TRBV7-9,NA,TGTGCCAGCAGCTCCCCCGGACTAGCGGCTGAGCAGTACTTC,CASSSPGLAAEQYF
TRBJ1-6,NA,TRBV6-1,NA,TGTGCCAGCAGTGAAGGCCCGGGGGGGGATAATTCACCCCTCCACTTT,CASSEGPGGDNSPLHF
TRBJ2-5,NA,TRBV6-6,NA,TGTGCCAGCAGTTTCGGACTAAAAGAGACCCAGTACTTC,CASSFGLKETQYF
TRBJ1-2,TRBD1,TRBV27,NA,TGTGCCAGCAGTTTAAAGGCAGGGGGCACCTATGGCTACACCTTC,CASSLKAGGTYGYTF
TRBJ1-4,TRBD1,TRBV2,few,TGTGCCAGCAGTGAATCAGGGGGAGGTGAAAAACTGTTTTTT,CASSESGGGEKLFF
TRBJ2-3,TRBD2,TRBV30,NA,TGTGCCTGGAGTGTTGGCGGGGGGGCCGCAGATACGCAGTATTTT,CAWSVGGGAADTQYF
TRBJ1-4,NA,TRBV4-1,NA,TGCGCCAGCAGCCAGCCGGACAGAACCTTCGGAAAACTGTTTTTT,CASSQPDRTFGKLFF
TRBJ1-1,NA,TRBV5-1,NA,TGCGCCAGCAGCAGGGGAGTAGACACCACTGAAGCTTTCTTT,CASSRGVDTTEAFF
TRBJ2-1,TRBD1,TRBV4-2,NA,TGTGCCAGCAGCCTTTACGACAGGGGAACTAACAATGAGCAGTTCTTC,CASSLYDRGTNNEQFF
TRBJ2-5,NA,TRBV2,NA,TGTGCCAGCAGTGAAGGTGGAGAGACCCAGTACTTC,CASSEGGETQYF
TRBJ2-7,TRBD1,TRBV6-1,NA,TGTGCCAGCAGTGAGGACAGGGAGTACTACGAGCAGTACTTC,CASSEDREYYEQYF
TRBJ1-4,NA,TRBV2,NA,TGTGCCAGCAGTGAAATACAAGTTAATGAAAAACTGTTTTTT,CASSEIQVNEKLFF
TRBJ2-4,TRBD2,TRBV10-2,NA,TGCGCCAGCGGCCGCGGGACTAGCGGGGGGCTAGCCAAAAACATTCAGTACTTC,CASGRGTSGGLAKNIQYF
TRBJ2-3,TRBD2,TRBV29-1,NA,TGCAGCGTTGGCCTTCCGCGGGGGGAGCAACAAGATACGCAGTATTTT,CSVGLPRGEQQDTQYF
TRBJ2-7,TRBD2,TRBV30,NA,TGTGCCTGGACTCCCATATCGGGGGGGCGAAATTACGAGCAGTACTTC,CAWTPISGGRNYEQYF
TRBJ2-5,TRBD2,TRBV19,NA,TGTGCCACGTCCGGCCTAGCGGGGGGAAAGATTCAAGAGACCCAGTACTTC,CATSGLAGGKIQETQYF
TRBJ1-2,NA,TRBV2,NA,TGTGCCAGCAGAGGGATTTTGACAAACGAGCCCTATGGCTACACCTTC,CASRGILTNEPYGYTF
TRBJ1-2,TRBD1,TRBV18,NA,TGTGCCAGCTCACGACAGGGACAGGTTGGCTACACCTTC,CASSRQGQVGYTF
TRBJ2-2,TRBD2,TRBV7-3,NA,TGTGCCAGCAGCTTAAACGCGGGGGGGCCCGGGGAGCTGTTTTTT,CASSLNAGGPGELFF
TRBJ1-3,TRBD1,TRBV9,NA,TGTGCCAGCAGCGTAGGAGGACAGGGGGCTTCTGGAAACACCATATATTTT,CASSVGGQGASGNTIYF
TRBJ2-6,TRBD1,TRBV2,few,TGTGCCAGCGGGACAGGACTTGGCGGGGCCAACGTCCTGACTTTC,CASGTGLGGANVLTF
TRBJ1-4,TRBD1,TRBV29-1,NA,TGCAGCGTCTTGACAGGGCGTAATGAAAAACTGTTTTTT,CSVLTGRNEKLFF
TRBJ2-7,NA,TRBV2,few,TGTGCCAGCAGTGAGGGGGCTTCCTACGAGCAGTACTTC,CASSEGASYEQYF
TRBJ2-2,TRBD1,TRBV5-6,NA,TGTGCCAGCAGCCTCCGGACAGGCCTAAACACCGGGGAGCTGTTTTTT,CASSLRTGLNTGELFF
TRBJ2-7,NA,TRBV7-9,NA,TGTGCCAGCAGCCAAAGTATCCCCGAGCAGTACTTC,CASSQSIPEQYF
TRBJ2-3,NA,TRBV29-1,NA,TGCAGCGTTTTTAGCGACCTTAGCACGCAGTATTTT,CSVFSDLSTQYF
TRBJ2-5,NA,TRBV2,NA,TGTGCCAGCAGTGAAAGGAGGGGCAGGGTAGAGACCCAGTACTTC,CASSERRGRVETQYF
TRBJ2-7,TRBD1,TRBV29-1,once,TGCAGCGGGGCATGGGACAGGGGCTCCTACGAGCAGTACTTC,CSGAWDRGSYEQYF
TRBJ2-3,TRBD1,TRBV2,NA,TGTGCCAGTCGGACAGGGCTAACAGATACGCAGTATTTT,CASRTGLTDTQYF
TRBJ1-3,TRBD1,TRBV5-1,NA,TGCGCCAGCAGTTATACAGGGGTTCGGGGAAACACCATATATTTT,CASSYTGVRGNTIYF
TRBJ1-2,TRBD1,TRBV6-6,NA,TGTGCCAGCAGCCCTCAGGGGGCAGTTAGCTATGGCTACACCTTC,CASSPQGAVSYGYTF
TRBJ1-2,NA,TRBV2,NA,TGTGCCAGCAGTGAATCCTATAGAGGCTACACCTTC,CASSESYRGYTF
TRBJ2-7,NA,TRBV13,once,TGTGCCAGCAGCTACCTAGCAGGAGGGGAGCAGTACTTC,CASSYLAGGEQYF
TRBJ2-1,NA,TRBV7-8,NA,TGTGCCAGCACTACTAGGGTGGATGAGCAGTTCTTC,CASTTRVDEQFF
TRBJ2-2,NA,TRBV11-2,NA,TGTGCCAGCAGCGCTTCAAACACCGGGGAGCTGTTTTTT,CASSASNTGELFF
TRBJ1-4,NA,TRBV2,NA,TGTGCCAGCAGCCAAAGGGGGGTTTCGGGTGAAAAACTGTTTTTT,CASSQRGVSGEKLFF
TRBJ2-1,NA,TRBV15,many,TGTGCCACCAGCGCGACACGGGGGGCAGCGTACAATGAGCAGTTCTTC,CATSATRGAAYNEQFF
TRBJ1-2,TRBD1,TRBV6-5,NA,TGTGCCAGCAGTTACTCAACCAGGACAGGCGGAGGCTACACCTTC,CASSYSTRTGGGYTF
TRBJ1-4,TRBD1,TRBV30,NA,TGTGCCTGGAGTATAAAACGGACAGGGGGTGAAAAACTGTTTTTT,CAWSIKRTGGEKLFF
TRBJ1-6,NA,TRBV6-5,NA,TGTGCCAGCAGTTACAACAGGCTGAATTCACCCCTCCACTTT,CASSYNRLNSPLHF
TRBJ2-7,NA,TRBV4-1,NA,TGCGCCAGCAGCCAAGATCCGGGAATCCAACCTGTAAGGGAGCAGTACTTC,CASSQDPGIQPVREQYF
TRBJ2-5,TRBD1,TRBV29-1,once,TGCAGCGGGCAAGACAGGGGGCGGTGGGAGACCCAGTACTTC,CSGQDRGRWETQYF
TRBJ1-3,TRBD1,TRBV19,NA,TGTGCCATTCGGGACAGGAGAAACACCATATATTTT,CAIRDRRNTIYF
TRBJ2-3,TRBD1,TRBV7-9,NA,TGTGCCAGCAGCCCGGACCGACAGGGTAGCACAGATACGCAGTATTTT,CASSPDRQGSTDTQYF
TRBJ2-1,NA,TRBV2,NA,TGTGCCAGCAGTTTGGGTCCACGCAATGAGCAGTTCTTC,CASSLGPRNEQFF
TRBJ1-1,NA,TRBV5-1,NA,TGCGCCAGCAGCTCCATGGACGGGGGCACTGAAGCTTTCTTT,CASSSMDGGTEAFF
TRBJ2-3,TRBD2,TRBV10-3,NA,TGTGCCATCAGTGCTGGCGGGGGGGGCACAGATACGCAGTATTTT,CAISAGGGGTDTQYF
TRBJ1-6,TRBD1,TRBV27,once,TGTGCCAGCAGTGCAGGACAGGGGACTTATAATTCACCCCTCCACTTT,CASSAGQGTYNSPLHF
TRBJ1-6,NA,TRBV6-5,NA,TGTGCCAGCAGCCGCGTATCCCCACCCAATTCACCCCTCCACTTT,CASSRVSPPNSPLHF
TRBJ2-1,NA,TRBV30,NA,TGTGCCTGGAGTGTACACGCGGGTGAGCAGTTCTTC,CAWSVHAGEQFF
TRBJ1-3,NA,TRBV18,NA,TGTGCCAGCTCACCATCCCCTCGGGAAGTCGGAAACACCATATATTTT,CASSPSPREVGNTIYF
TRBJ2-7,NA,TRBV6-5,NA,TGTGCCAGCAGAGCCACCATCGACAGGCTTAGAGAGCAGTACTTC,CASRATIDRLREQYF
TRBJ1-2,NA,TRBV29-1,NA,TGCAGCGTTGGGGCCTACACCTTC,CSVGAYTF
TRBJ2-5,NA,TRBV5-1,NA,TGCGCCAGCAGCACGACAGGAAGCGGAGAGACCCAGTACTTC,CASSTTGSGETQYF